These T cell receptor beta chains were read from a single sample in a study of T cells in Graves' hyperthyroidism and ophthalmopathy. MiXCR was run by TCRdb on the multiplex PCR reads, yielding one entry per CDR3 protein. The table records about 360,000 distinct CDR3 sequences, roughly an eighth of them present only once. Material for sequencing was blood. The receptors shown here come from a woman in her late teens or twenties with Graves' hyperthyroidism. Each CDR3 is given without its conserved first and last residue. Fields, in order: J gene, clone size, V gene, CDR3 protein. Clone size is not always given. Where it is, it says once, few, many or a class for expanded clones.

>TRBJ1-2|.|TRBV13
ASSAGQNYGYT
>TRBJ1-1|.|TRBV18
ASSPRSSPDTEAF
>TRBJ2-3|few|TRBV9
ASSEGLGRDTQY
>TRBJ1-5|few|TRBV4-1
ASSQDRTGDYSNQPQH
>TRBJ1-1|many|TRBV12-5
ASGSDGAEAF
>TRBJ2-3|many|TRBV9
ASSDSGGTDTQY
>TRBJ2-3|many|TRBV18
ASSPRRSTDTQY
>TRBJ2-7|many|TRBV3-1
ASSQGRAEQY
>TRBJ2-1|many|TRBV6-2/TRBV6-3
ASRISYNEQF
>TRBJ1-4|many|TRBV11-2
ASSVEGTKKLF
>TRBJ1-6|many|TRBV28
ASSISQGMGNSPLH
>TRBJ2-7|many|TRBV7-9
ASSLPHVLEQY
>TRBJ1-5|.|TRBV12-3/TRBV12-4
ASSSTIYQPQH
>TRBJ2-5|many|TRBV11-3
ASSTGQGEETQY
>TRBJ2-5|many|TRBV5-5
ASSFGSTSEETQY
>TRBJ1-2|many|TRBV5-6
ASTGSPYGYT
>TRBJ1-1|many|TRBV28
ASSWGGRTEAF
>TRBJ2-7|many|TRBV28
ASSFGFSSYEQY
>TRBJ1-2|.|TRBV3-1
ASSQDRTVAKYGYT
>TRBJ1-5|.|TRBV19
ASSKEDNQPQH
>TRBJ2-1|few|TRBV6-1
ASSVLAVYEQF
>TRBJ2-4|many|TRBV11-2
ASSPPLRDRSNIQY
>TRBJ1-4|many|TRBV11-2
ASSFATAREKLF
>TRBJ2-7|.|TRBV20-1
STGHLTYEQY
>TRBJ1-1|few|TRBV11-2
ASSLALVPTEAF
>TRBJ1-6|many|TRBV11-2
ASSLESTAGHSPLH
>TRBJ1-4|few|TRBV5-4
ASSHTGRKTNEKLF
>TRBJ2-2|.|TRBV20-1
SAQSGTQNTGELS
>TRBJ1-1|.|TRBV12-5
ASGLVRDTEAF
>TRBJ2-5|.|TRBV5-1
ASSFLPRGTEETQY
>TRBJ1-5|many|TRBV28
ASSRTGEVQPQH
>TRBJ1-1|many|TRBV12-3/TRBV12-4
ASSPQGLRSSGEAF
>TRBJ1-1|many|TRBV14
ASSRDRALREAF
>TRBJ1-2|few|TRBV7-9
ASSLPGVDYGYT
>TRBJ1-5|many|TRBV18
ASSPRRDRGGQPQH
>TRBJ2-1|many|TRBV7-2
ASSLARADEQF
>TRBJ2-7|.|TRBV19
ASSPGTGTISYEQY
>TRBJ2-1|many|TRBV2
ASNLARNSHEQF
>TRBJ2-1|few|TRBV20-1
SAPYGGHEQF
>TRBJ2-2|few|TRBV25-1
ASQKAAAGTGELF
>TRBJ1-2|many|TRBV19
ASSIDGFGYT
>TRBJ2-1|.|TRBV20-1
SARDLPNGTRSYNEQF
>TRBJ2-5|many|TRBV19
ASREGPAQY
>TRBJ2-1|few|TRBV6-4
ASSEQGADYNEQF
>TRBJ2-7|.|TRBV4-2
ASSQDLQATSDDYEQY
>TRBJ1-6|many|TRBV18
ASSRDSLDNSPLH
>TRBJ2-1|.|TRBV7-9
ASSLDWGSYNEQF
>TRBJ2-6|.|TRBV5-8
ASSQGTPHSGANVLT
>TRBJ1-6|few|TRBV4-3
ASSQGVKGDSPLH
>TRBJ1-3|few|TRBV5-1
ASSSQELNSGNTIY
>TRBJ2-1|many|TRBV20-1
SASAGPNYNEQF
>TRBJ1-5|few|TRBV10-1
ASSNSGTGQPQH
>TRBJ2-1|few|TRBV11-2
ASSLNRDNEQF
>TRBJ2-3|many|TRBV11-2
ASSLDLPDTQY
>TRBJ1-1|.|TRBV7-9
ASSRQGARTEAF
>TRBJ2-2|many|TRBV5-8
ASSPPTNTGELF
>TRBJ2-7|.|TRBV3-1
ASSQIRTGEGYEQY
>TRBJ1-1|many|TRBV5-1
ASSLDPVGMNTEAF
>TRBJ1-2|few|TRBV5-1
ASSLGASEGYT
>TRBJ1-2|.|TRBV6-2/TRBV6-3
ASGMDSWAYGYT